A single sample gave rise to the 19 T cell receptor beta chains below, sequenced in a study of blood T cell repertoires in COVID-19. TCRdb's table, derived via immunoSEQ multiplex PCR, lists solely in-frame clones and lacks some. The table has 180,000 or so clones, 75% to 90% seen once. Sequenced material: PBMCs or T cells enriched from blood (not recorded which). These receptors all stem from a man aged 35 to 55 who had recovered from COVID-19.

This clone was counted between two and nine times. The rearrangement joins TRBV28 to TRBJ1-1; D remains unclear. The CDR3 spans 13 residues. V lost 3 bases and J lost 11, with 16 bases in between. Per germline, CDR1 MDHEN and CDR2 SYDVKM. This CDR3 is CASSLERPPGAFF. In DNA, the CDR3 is TGTGCCAGCAGTTTGGAACGACCACCGGGGGCTTTCTTT. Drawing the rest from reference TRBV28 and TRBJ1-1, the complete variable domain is DVKVTQSSRYLVKRTGEKVFLECVQDMDHENMFWYRQDPGLGLRLIYFSYDVKMKEKGDIPEGYSVSREKKERFSLILESASTNQTSMYLCASSLERPPGAFFGQGTRLTVV.

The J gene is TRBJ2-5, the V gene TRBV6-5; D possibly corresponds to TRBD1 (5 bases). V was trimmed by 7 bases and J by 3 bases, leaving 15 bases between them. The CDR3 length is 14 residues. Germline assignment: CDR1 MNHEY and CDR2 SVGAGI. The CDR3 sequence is CASTRVKGKETQYF. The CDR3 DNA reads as TGTGCCAGCACCAGGGTCAAAGGAAAAGAGACCCAGTACTTC.

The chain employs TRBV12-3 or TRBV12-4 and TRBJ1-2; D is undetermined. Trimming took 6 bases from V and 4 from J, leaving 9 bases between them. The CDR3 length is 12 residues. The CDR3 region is CASSWGVYGYTF. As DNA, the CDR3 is TGTGCCAGCAGCTGGGGAGTCTATGGCTACACCTTC.

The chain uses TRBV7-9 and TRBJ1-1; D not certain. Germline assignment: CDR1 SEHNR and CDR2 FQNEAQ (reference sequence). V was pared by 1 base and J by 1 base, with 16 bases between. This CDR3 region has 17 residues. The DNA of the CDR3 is TGTGCCAGCAGCTTAGGCGGGGTCGGCAGAGAGAACACTGAAGCTTTCTTT. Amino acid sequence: CASSLGGVGRENTEAFF.

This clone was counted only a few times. The CDR3 sequence is CASSEVGAHLNSPLHF. CDR3 DNA: TGTGCCAGCAGTGAAGTGGGGGCGCATCTTAATTCACCCCTCCACTTT. This chain links TRBV6-1 with TRBJ1-6; maybe TRBD1 (6 bases). Germline CDR1 and CDR2: MNHNS and SASEGT. The germline V and J ends were trimmed by 1 base and 6 bases, with 13 bases remaining between them. The CDR3 runs 16 residues.

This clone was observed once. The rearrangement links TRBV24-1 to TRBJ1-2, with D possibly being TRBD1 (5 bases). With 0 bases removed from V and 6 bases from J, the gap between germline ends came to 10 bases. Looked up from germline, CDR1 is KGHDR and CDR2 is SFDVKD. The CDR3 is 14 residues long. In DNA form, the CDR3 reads TGTGCCACCAGTGATTTGGGGCAGGGTCATGGCTACACCTTC. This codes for CATSDLGQGHGYTF.

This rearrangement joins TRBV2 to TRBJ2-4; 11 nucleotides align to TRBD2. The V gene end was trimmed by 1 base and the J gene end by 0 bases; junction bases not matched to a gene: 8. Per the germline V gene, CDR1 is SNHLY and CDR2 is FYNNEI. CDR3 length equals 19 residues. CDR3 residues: CASSEEASGGILAKNIQYF. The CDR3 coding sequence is TGTGCCAGCAGTGAAGAGGCTAGCGGGGGGATCTTAGCCAAAAACATTCAGTACTTC.

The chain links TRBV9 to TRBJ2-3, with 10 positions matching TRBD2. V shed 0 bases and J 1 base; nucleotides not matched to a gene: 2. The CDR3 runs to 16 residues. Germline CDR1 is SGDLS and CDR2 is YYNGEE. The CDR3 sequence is CASSVASGGGTDTQYF. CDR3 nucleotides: TGTGCCAGCAGCGTAGCTAGCGGGGGTGGCACAGATACGCAGTATTTT.

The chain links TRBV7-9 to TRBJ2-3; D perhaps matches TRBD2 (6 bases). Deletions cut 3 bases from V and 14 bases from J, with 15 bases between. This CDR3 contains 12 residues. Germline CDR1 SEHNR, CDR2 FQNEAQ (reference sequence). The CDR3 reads CASSFREARAYF. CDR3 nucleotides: TGTGCCAGCAGCTTTAGGGAGGCCCGGGCGTATTTT. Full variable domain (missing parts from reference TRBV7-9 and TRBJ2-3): DTGVSQNPRHKITKRGQNVTFRCDPISEHNRLYWYRQTLGQGPEFLTYFQNEAQLEKSRLLSDRFSAERPKGSFSTLEIQRTEQGDSAMYLCASSFREARAYFGPGTRLTVL.

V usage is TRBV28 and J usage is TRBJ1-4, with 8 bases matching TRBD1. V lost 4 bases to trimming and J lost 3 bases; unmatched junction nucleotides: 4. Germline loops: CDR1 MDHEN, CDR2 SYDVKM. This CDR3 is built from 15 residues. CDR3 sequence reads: CASSSPTGANEKLFF. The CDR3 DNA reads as TGTGCCAGCAGTTCACCGACAGGGGCTAATGAAAAACTGTTTTTT.

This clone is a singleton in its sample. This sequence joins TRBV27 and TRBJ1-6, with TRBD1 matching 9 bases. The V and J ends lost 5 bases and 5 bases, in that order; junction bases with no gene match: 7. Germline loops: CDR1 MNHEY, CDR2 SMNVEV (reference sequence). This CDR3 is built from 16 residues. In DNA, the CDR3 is TGTGCCAGCAGTCGGGGGGGGACAGGGAATAATTCACCCCTCCACTTT. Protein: CASSRGGTGNNSPLHF.

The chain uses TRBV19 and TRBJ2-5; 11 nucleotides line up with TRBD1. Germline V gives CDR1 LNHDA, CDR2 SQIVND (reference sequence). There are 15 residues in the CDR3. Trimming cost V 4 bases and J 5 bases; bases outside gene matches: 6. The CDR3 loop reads CASSTGTGGLETQYF. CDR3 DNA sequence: TGTGCCAGTAGTACAGGGACAGGGGGACTGGAGACCCAGTACTTC. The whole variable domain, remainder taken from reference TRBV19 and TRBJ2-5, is DGGITQSPKYLFRKEGQNVTLSCEQNLNHDAMYWYRQDPGQGLRLIYYSQIVNDFQKGDIAEGYSVSREKKESFPLTVTSAQKNPTAFYLCASSTGTGGLETQYFGPGTRLLVL.

The CDR3 bases are TGCGCCAGCAGCGCATCAGGGGGTCGAGATACGCAGTATTTT. It is translated as CASSASGGRDTQYF. This chain links TRBV5-1 with TRBJ2-3, with 7 bases that match TRBD1. The CDR3 is 14 residues long. Per the germline V gene, CDR1 is SGHRS and CDR2 is YFSETQ. The V gene end was trimmed by 4 bases and the J gene end by 5 bases; junction bases not matched to a gene: 7.

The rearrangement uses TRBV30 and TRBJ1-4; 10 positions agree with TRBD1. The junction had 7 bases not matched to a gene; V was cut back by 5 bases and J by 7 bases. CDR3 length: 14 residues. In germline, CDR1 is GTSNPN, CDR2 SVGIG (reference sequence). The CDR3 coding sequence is TGTGCCTGGGGAAGACAGGGGGCAGGTGAAAAACTGTTTTTT. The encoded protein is CAWGRQGAGEKLFF.

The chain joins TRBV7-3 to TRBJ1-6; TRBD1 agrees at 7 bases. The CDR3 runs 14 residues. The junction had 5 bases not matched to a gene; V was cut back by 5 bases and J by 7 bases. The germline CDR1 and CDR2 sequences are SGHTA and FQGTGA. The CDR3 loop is CASSTGQTNSPLHF. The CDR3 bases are TGTGCCAGCAGCACGGGACAGACGAATTCACCCCTCCACTTT.

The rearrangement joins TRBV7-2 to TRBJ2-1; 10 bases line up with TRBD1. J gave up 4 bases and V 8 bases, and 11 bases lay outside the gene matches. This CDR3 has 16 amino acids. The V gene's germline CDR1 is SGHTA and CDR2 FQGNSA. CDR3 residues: CASLRQRQGAYNEQFF. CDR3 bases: TGTGCCAGCCTGCGGCAAAGACAGGGGGCTTACAATGAGCAGTTCTTC.

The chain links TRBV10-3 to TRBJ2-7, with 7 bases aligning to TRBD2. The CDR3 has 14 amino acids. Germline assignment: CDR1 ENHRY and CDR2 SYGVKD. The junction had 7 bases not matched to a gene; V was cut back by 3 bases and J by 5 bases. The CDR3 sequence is CAISDGGGPHEQYF. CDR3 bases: TGTGCCATCAGTGATGGGGGAGGGCCCCACGAGCAGTACTTC.

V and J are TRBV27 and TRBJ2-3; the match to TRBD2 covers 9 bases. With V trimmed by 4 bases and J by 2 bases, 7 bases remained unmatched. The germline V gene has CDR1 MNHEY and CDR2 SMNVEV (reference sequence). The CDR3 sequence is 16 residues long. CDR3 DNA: TGTGCCAGCAGTTCGCTCCTAGCGGGGCTCACAGATACGCAGTATTTT. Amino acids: CASSSLLAGLTDTQYF.

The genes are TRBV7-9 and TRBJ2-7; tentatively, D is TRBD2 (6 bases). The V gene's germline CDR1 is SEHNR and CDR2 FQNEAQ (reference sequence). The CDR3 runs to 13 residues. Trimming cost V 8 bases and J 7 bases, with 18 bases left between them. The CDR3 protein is CASGPATGREQYF. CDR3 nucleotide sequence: TGTGCCAGCGGGCCAGCTACGGGGAGGGAGCAGTACTTC.